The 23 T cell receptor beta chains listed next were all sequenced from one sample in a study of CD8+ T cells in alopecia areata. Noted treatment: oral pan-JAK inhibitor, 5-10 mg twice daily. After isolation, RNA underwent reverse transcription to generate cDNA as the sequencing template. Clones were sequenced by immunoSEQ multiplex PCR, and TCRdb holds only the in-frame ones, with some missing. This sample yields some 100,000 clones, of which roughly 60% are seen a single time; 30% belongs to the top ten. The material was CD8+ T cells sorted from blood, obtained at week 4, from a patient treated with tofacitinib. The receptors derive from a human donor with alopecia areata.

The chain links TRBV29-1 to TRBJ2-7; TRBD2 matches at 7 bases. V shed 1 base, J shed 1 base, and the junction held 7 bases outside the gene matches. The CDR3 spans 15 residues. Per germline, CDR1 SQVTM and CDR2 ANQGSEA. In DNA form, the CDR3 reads TGCAGCGTTGAAGCCGTGACTAGCCGATCCTACGAGCAGTACTTC. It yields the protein CSVEAVTSRSYEQYF.

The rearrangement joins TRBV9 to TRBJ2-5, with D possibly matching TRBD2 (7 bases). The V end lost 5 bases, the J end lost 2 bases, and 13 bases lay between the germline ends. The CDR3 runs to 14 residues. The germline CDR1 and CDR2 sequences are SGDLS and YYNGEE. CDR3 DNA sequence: TGTGCCAGCAGTTGGGGGGGCGGACAAGAGACCCAGTACTTC. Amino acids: CASSWGGGQETQYF.

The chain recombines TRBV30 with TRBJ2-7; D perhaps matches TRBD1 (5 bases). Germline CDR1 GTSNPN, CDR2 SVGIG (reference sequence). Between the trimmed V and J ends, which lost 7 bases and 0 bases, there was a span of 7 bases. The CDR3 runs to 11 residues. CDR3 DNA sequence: TGTGCCTTCGACAGCTCCTACGAGCAGTACTTC. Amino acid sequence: CAFDSSYEQYF.

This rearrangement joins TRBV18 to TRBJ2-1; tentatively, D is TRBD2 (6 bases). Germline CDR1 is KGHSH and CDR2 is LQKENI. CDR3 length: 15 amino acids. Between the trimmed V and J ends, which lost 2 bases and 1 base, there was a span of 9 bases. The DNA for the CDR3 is TGTGCCAGCTCACCAGGGACTGGATCCTACAATGAGCAGTTCTTC. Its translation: CASSPGTGSYNEQFF.

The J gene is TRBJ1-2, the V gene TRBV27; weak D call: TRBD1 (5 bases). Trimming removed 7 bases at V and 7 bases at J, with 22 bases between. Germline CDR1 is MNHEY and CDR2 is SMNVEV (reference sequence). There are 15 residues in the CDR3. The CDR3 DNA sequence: TGTGCCAGCACCTGCCGGGACCCTGGGCTTTGTGGCTACACCTTC. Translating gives CASTCRDPGLCGYTF.

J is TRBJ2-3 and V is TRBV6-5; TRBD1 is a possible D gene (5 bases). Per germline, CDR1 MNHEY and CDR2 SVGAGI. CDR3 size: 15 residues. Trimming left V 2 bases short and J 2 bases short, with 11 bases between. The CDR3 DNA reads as TGTGCCAGCAGTTACACCTCAGGGATCACAGATACGCAGTATTTT. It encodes CASSYTSGITDTQYF.

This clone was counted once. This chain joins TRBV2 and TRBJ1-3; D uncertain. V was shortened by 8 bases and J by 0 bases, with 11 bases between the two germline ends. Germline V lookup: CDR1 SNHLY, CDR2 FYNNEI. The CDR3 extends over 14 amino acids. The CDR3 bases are TGTGCCAGCCTTTCTCACTACTCTGGAAACACCATATATTTT. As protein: CASLSHYSGNTIYF. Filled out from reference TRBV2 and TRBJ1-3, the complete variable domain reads EPEVTQTPSHQVTQMGQEVILRCVPISNHLYFYWYRQILGQKVEFLVSFYNNEISEKSEIFDDQFSVERPDGSNFTLKIRSTKLEDSAMYFCASLSHYSGNTIYFGEGSWLTVV.

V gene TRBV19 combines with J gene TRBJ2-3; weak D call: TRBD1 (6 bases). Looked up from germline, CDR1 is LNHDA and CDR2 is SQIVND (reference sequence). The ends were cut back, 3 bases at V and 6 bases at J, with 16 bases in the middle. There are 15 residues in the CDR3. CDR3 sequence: CASSMVGALLDTQYF. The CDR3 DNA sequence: TGTGCCAGTAGTATGGTGGGGGCCCTGTTGGATACGCAGTATTTT.

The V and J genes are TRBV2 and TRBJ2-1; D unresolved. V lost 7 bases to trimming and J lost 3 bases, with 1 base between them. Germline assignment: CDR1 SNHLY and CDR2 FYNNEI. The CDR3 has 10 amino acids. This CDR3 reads CASNYNEQFF. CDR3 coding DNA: TGTGCCAGCAACTACAATGAGCAGTTCTTC. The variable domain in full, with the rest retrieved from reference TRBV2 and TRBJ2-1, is EPEVTQTPSHQVTQMGQEVILRCVPISNHLYFYWYRQILGQKVEFLVSFYNNEISEKSEIFDDQFSVERPDGSNFTLKIRSTKLEDSAMYFCASNYNEQFFGPGTRLTVL.

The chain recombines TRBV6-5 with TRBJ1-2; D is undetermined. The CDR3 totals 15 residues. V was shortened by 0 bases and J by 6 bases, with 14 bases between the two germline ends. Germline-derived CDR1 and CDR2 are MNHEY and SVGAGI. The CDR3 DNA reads TGTGCCAGCAGTTACTCGAGGAGTCAGCCGGATGGCTACACCTTC. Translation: CASSYSRSQPDGYTF.

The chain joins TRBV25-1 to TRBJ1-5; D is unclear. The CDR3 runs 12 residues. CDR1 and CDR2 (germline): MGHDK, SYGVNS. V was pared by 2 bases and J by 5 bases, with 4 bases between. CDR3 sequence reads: CASSEEDQPQHF. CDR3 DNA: TGTGCCAGCAGTGAAGAGGATCAGCCCCAGCATTTT.

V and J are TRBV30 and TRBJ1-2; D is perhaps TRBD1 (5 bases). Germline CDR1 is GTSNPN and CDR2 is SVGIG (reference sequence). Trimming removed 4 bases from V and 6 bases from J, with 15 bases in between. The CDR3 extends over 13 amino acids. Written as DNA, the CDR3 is TGTGCCTGGAATTTGGGGGTCAGGGATGGCTACACCTTC. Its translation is CAWNLGVRDGYTF.

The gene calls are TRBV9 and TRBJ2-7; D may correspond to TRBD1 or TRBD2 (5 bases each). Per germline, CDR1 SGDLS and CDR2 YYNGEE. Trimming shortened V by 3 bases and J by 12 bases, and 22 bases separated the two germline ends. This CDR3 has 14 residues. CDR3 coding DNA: TGTGCCAGCAGCGCGACCGGGACCCCACCCACGAGGTACTTC. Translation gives CASSATGTPPTRYF.

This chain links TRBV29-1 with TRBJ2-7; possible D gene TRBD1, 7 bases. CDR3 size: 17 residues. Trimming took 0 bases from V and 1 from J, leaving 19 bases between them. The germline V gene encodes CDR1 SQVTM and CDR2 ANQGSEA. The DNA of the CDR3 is TGCAGCGTTGAAGACTCAATTGACCAGGGGGGATCCTACGAGCAGTACTTC. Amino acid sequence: CSVEDSIDQGGSYEQYF.

The CDR3 here is CAISESGGDRGNSPLHF. CDR3 DNA: TGTGCCATCAGTGAGTCAGGGGGGGACAGGGGTAATTCACCCCTCCACTTT. V is TRBV10-3 and J is TRBJ1-6; 10 nucleotides match TRBD1. The CDR3 is made up of 17 amino acids. Looked up from germline, CDR1 is ENHRY and CDR2 is SYGVKD. The J segment lost 6 bases and the V segment lost 0 bases, leaving 5 bases of the junction unmatched.

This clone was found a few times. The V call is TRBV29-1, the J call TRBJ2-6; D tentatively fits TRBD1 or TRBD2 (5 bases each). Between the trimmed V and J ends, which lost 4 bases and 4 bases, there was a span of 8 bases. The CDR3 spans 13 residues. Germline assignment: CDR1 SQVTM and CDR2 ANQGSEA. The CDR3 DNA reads TGCAGCGTTGTGGGGGAAGGGGCCAACGTCCTGACTTTC. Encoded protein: CSVVGEGANVLTF.

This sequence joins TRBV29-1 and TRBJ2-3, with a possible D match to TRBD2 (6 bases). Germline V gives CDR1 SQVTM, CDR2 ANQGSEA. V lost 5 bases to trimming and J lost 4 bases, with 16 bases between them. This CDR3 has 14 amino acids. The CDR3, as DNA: TGCAGCGTTAAATGGTGGGGGGAGGCAGATACGCAGTATTTT. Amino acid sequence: CSVKWWGEADTQYF.

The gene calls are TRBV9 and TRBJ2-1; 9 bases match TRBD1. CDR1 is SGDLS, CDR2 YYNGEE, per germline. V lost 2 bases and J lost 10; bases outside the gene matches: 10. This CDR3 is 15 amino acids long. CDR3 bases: TGTGCCAGCAGCGTTGGGGACAGGGACAAGAGAGAGCAGTTCTTC. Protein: CASSVGDRDKREQFF.

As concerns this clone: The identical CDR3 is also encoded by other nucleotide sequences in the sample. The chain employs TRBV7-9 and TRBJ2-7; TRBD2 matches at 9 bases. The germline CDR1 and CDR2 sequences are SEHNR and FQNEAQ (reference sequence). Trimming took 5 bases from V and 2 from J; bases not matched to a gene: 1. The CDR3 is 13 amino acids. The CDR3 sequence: CASSPSGTYEQYF. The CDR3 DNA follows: TGTGCCAGCAGCCCTAGCGGGACCTACGAGCAGTACTTC.

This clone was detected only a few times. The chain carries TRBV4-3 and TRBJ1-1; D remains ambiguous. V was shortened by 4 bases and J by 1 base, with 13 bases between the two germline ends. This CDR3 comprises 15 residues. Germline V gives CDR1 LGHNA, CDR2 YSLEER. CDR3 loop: CASSLTPERNTEAFF. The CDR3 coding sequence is TGCGCCAGCAGCCTAACGCCGGAGCGGAACACTGAAGCTTTCTTT.

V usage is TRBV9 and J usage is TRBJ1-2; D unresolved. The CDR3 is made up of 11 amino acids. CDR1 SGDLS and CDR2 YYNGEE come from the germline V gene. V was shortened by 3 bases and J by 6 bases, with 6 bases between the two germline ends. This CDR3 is CASSGSDGYTF. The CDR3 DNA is TGTGCCAGCAGCGGATCCGATGGCTACACCTTC.

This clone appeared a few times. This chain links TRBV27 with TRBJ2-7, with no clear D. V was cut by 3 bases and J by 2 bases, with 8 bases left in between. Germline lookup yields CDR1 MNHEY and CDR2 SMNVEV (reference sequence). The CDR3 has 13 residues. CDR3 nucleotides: TGTGCCAGCAGTTTTCTGGGCCCCTACGAGCAGTACTTC. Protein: CASSFLGPYEQYF.

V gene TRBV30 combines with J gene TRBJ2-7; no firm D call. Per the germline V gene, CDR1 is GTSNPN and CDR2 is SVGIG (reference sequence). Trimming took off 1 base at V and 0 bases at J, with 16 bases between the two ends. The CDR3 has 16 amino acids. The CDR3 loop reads CAWSEPSKTGSYEQYF. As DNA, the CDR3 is TGTGCCTGGAGTGAGCCGTCTAAGACCGGCTCCTACGAGCAGTACTTC.